This TCR beta chain was sequenced during a study of shared T cell receptors in the human thymus. Clones were sequenced by immunoSEQ multiplex PCR, and TCRdb holds only the in-frame ones, with some missing. The table shows about 660,000 clones, with 87% occurring only once. This CDR3 has 13 residues. V lost 2 bases and J 7 bases, leaving 11 bases between the germline ends. Looked up from germline, CDR1 is MNHNS and CDR2 is SASEGT. These sequences were also reported in another study, on human thymus T cells. That report adds: Corrective cardiac operations yielded the resected thymus tissue. The authors found apparently biased V and J gene usage in thymic and blood repertoires.

The sequence derives from a boy under two years old with a congenital heart defect. The sequenced sample consisted of thymocytes. The genes are TRBV6-1 and TRBJ1-2; D not certain. The CDR3 spells CASSEWAGPGYTF. CDR3 nucleotide sequence: TGTGCCAGCAGTGAATGGGCAGGCCCTGGCTACACCTTC.